This T cell receptor (beta chain) was recovered during a study of T-cell memory formation after mild COVID-19. Germline loops: CDR1 LGHDT, CDR2 YNNKEL (reference sequence). The CDR3 is 16 amino acids. Deletions cut 1 base from V and 0 bases from J, with 11 bases between. Study outcomes and limitations: CD4+ contracting clones were mainly CM and EM; CD8+ ones, EMRA. Memory from before infection featured some responding clones, which suggests cross-reactive memory joined.

Points on this clonotype: Its specificity is unknown.

5'RACE with constant-segment primers yielded barcoded, UMI-tagged TCR alpha and TCR beta cDNA libraries. TCRdb re-derived calls from the 5' RACE reads in MiXCR, one entry per CDR3 protein. The profile shows more than 100,000 distinct CDR3 sequences, 5% to 6.5% of them singletons. The specimen was PBMCs or a T cell subset sorted from them (not recorded which). The chain employs TRBV3-1 and TRBJ2-3; D possibly matches TRBD1 or TRBD2 (6 bases each). The TCR comes from an adult woman who had mild COVID-19 (a few samples of this study predate the infection). Cell type and time point are not known. The CDR3 DNA is TGTGCCAGCAGCCAAGTTGGAGGGGGGAGCACAGATACGCAGTATTTT. Translating gives CASSQVGGGSTDTQYF.